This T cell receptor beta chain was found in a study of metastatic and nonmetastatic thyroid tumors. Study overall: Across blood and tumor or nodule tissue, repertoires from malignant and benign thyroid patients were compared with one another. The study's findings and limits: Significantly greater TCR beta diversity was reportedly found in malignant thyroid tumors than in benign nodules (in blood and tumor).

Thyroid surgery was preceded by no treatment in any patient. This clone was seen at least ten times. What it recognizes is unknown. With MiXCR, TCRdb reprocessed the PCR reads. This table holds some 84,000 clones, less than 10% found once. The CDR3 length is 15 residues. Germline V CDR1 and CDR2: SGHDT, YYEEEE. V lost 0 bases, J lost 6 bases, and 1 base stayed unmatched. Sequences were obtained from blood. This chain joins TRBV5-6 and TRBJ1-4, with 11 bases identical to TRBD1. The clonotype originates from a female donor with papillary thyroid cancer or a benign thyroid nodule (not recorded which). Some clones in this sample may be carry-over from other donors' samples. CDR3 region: CASSLGGQGDEKLFF. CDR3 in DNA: TGTGCCAGCAGCTTGGGGGGACAGGGGGATGAAAAACTGTTTTTT.